The rows below give T cell receptor beta chains drawn from one sample of a study of blood T cells in healthy people across ages. TCRdb redid the calling of the 5' RACE reads with MiXCR, one entry per CDR3 protein. The sample has 1.5 million to 2 million distinct CDR3 sequences, approximately 28% seen once. The sequenced material came from blood. The receptors shown here come from a woman aged 25-40 years in good health. Both conserved end residues are part of each CDR3. The D gene is left open where the match is weak. Clone size appears in some rows only: once, few, many, or a class for an expanded clone.

j_call v_call clone_size d_call cdr3_nt cdr3_aa
TRBJ1-2 TRBV24-1 few NA TGTGCCACCAGTGGGACGGTCGAGGACTACACCTTC CATSGTVEDYTF
TRBJ2-7 TRBV21-1 few NA TGTGCCAGCCCCCGACTAGCGGGAGAGGTTGTGGCCTACGAGCAGTACTTC CASPRLAGEVVAYEQYF
TRBJ2-1 TRBV5-1 NA NA TGCGCCAGCAGTGAGGACGGGGTGAATGAGCAGTTCTTC CASSEDGVNEQFF
TRBJ2-2 TRBV12-3/TRBV12-4 many NA TGTGCCAGCAGTTTGGCGGAGGTTACCGGGGAGCTGTTTTTT CASSLAEVTGELFF
TRBJ2-4 TRBV7-6 NA NA TGTGCCAGCAGCTTATTAGTGACCGGCTCTGAGCAGTACTTC CASSLLVTGSEQYF
TRBJ2-5 TRBV20-1 NA NA TGCAGTGCTAGAGATGCGACAGGAGCCCAAGAGACCCAGTACTTC CSARDATGAQETQYF
TRBJ1-4 TRBV9 NA TRBD1 TGTGCCAGCAGCGTAGGGACAGGGGGCAGAACTAATGAAAAACTGTTTTTT CASSVGTGGRTNEKLFF
TRBJ1-1 TRBV28 few NA TGTGCCAGCAGTTTCGTAGTAAGTGTGAACACTGAAGCTTTCTTT CASSFVVSVNTEAFF
TRBJ2-1 TRBV14 few NA TGTGCCAGCAGCCAACAGAGGGGTAGTGATGAGCAGTTCTTC CASSQQRGSDEQFF
TRBJ2-5 TRBV3-1 NA NA TGTGCCAGCAGCCAAATGACGAAAGAGACCCAGTACTTC CASSQMTKETQYF
TRBJ1-1 TRBV20-1 NA NA TGCAGTCCGATCTTACAGGGAGGGGGGCCTGAAGCTTTCTTT CSPILQGGGPEAFF
TRBJ2-7 TRBV29-1 many TRBD1 TGCAGCGTCGGAGAAGGGGCAGGGACAGTAGGGTACGAGCAGTACTTC CSVGEGAGTVGYEQYF
TRBJ2-5 TRBV6-6 NA NA TGTGCCAGCAGGGGGCGGGACTCCGAGTACCAAGAGACCCAGTACTTC CASRGRDSEYQETQYF
TRBJ2-2 TRBV4-1 NA NA TGCGCCAGCAGCCAAGGTTACGGGGCGAACACCGGGGAGCTGTTTTTT CASSQGYGANTGELFF
TRBJ2-7 TRBV5-6 NA TRBD2 TGTGTCAGCAGTCGGACTAGCGGGGGGGCTCTCTACGAGCAGTACTTC CVSSRTSGGALYEQYF
TRBJ2-1 TRBV3-1 NA NA TGTGCCAGCAGCCACCAGGGGGGCCTTGGACTCGACTCCTACAATGAGCAGTTCTTC CASSHQGGLGLDSYNEQFF
TRBJ2-7 TRBV5-1 few NA TGCGCCAGCAGCCCAACCATAGGCGGGATAAACGAGCAGTACTTC CASSPTIGGINEQYF
TRBJ2-6 TRBV12-3/TRBV12-4 many NA TGTGCCAGCAGTTTATCCGGGGCTGGGGCCAACGTCCTGACTTTC CASSLSGAGANVLTF
TRBJ2-3 TRBV12-5 NA NA TGTGCTAGTGGTTTGGTACGGCGGGGGCTATCTTACACAGATACGCAGTATTTT CASGLVRRGLSYTDTQYF
TRBJ2-1 TRBV11-2 NA TRBD2 TGTGCCAGCAGCTTCCAGGGGACTAGCGACTACAGTGAGCAGTTCTTC CASSFQGTSDYSEQFF
TRBJ2-3 TRBV28 once TRBD2 TGTGCCAGCTGGGGGGGTGGAGCCGATACGCAGTATTTT CASWGGGADTQYF
TRBJ1-4 TRBV14 NA TRBD1 TGTGCCAGCAGCCAAATAAGGGGGCTGTACAATGAAAAACTGTTTTTT CASSQIRGLYNEKLFF
TRBJ2-1 TRBV5-1 few NA TGCGCCAGCAGCTTGATGGCGGCATCTGTCTACAATGAGCAGTTCTTC CASSLMAASVYNEQFF
TRBJ2-7 TRBV6-1 few NA TGTGCCAGCAGTCGCTCCCCCCCGGGCTTGAGCTCCTACGAGCAGTACTTC CASSRSPPGLSSYEQYF